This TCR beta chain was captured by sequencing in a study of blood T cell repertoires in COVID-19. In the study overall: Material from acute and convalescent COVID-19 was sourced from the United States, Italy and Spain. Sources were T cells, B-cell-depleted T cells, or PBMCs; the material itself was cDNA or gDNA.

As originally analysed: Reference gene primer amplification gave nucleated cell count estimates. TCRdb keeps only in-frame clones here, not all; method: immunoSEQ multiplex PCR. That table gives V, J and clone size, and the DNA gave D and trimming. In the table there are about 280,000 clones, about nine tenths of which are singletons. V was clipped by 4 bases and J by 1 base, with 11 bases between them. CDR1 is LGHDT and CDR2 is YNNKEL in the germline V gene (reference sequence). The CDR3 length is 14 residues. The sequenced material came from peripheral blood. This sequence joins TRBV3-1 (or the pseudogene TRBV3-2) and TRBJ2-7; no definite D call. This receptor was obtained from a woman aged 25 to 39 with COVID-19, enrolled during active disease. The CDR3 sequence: CASSPMPYSYEQYF. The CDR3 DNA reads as TGTGCCAGCAGCCCGATGCCCTATTCCTACGAGCAGTACTTC.